Presented here are 26 T cell receptor beta chains from one specimen sequenced in a study of radiotherapy plus CTLA-4 blockade in lung cancer. The method was immunoSEQ multiplex PCR; TCRdb's version includes in-frame clones alone and lacks a portion of them. The sample holds roughly 120,000 clones; about four fifths are singletons and the top ten take about 5%. Sequencing used peripheral blood, obtained from a patient treated with radiotherapy plus ipilimumab. These receptors all come from a human donor with non-small cell lung cancer who had a partial response to radiotherapy plus ipilimumab.

The chain combines TRBV5-1 with TRBJ2-3; 7 bases fit TRBD1. Germline CDR1 reads SGHRS; CDR2 reads YFSETQ. V dropped 4 bases and J dropped 4; count of bases not matched to a gene: 3. The CDR3 loop spans 13 amino acids. The DNA of the CDR3 is TGCGCCAGCAGCGGAACAGGGGCAGATACGCAGTATTTT. Amino acids: CASSGTGADTQYF.

The chain is built from TRBV28 and TRBJ2-3; 15 bases agree with TRBD2. J was trimmed by 6 bases and V by 8 bases; bases with no gene match: 15. Germline loops: CDR1 MDHEN, CDR2 SYDVKM. The CDR3 is made up of 18 amino acids. CDR3 in DNA: TGTGCCAGCTCCGGGACTAGCGGGAGGAAGTGGTCTGTTGATACGCAGTATTTT. Translating it yields CASSGTSGRKWSVDTQYF.

The rearrangement joins TRBV6-1 to TRBJ2-5; 9 bases agree with TRBD1. V was clipped by 6 bases and J by 5 bases; unmatched bases: 10. From germline, CDR1 is MNHNS and CDR2 SASEGT. The CDR3 has 15 residues. The CDR3 coding sequence is TGTGCCAGCAGCAAAGGGACAGGGCGGTACGAGACCCAGTACTTC. Its protein product is CASSKGTGRYETQYF.

The gene calls are TRBV10-1 and TRBJ2-3, with D possibly being TRBD2 (5 bases). V was clipped by 0 bases and J by 3 bases, with 10 bases between them. Germline CDR1 WNHNN, CDR2 SYGVQD (reference sequence). The CDR3 sequence is 15 residues long. The CDR3 DNA sequence: TGCGCCAGCAGTGAGTCGGCGACGGGGACAGATACGCAGTATTTT. It is translated as CASSESATGTDTQYF.

In its sample, this clone was seen a few times. The CDR3 region is CASSDDMTSGRSSTDTQYF. DNA for the CDR3: TGTGCCAGCAGCGATGACATGACTAGCGGGAGATCTAGCACAGATACGCAGTATTTT. V and J are TRBV7-9 and TRBJ2-3, with 12 bases fitting TRBD2. Trimming cost V 5 bases and J 0 bases; bases outside gene matches: 12. The CDR3 loop spans 19 amino acids. Germline-derived CDR1 and CDR2 are SEHNR and FQNEAQ (reference sequence).

The gene calls are TRBV9 and TRBJ1-4; TRBD1 agrees at 10 bases. CDR1 and CDR2 from the germline V gene are SGDLS and YYNGEE. The CDR3 length is 13 residues. V gave up 1 base and J gave up 11 bases; unmatched junction bases: 2. CDR3 DNA sequence: TGTGCCAGCAGCGTAATGGACAGGGGGAAACTGTTTTTT. This codes for CASSVMDRGKLFF. The entire variable domain, with the rest obtained from reference TRBV9 and TRBJ1-4, is as follows: DSGVTQTPKHLITATGQRVTLRCSPRSGDLSVYWYQQSLDQGLQFLIQYYNGEERAKGNILERFSAQQFPDLHSELNLSSLELGDSALYFCASSVMDRGKLFFGSGTQLSVL.

The J gene is TRBJ1-2, the V gene TRBV28, with 11 bases aligning to TRBD1. The CDR3 has 17 amino acids. Unmatched junction bases numbered 10, after V lost 6 bases and J lost 1 base. The germline CDR1 and CDR2 sequences are MDHEN and SYDVKM. The CDR3 DNA sequence: TGTGCCAGCAGACAGACCGGGACAGGGGGGGGTAACTATGGCTACACCTTC. This gives the protein CASRQTGTGGGNYGYTF.

The chain recombines TRBV15 with TRBJ2-2; 8 bases agree with TRBD2. Germline-derived CDR1 and CDR2 are LNHNV and YYDKDF (reference sequence). The CDR3 runs 15 residues. The J segment lost 1 base and the V segment lost 6 bases, leaving 4 bases of the junction unmatched. CDR3 in DNA: TGTGCCACCAGTACAACTAGCGGGAACACCGGGGAGCTGTTTTTT. It encodes CATSTTSGNTGELFF.

The rearrangement uses TRBV11-2 and TRBJ2-2, with 8 bases lining up with TRBD1. V lost 3 bases and J lost 7; bases outside the gene matches: 4. The CDR3 contains 14 residues. Germline loops: CDR1 SGHAT, CDR2 FQNNGV. The CDR3 spells CASSLNRGNGELFF. The CDR3 nucleotides are TGTGCCAGCAGCTTGAACAGGGGGAACGGGGAGCTGTTTTTT.

The gene calls are TRBV7-9 and TRBJ2-1, with D tentatively TRBD1 (6 bases). The V and J ends lost 6 bases and 4 bases respectively, with 19 bases between them. The germline CDR1 and CDR2 sequences are SEHNR and FQNEAQ (reference sequence). The CDR3 is 16 amino acids. CDR3 protein: CASSSQGGVRYNEQFF. The CDR3 bases are TGTGCCAGCAGTTCCCAAGGGGGAGTAAGATACAATGAGCAGTTCTTC. Supplemented by reference TRBV7-9 and TRBJ2-1, the full variable domain reads DTGVSQNPRHKITKRGQNVTFRCDPISEHNRLYWYRQTLGQGPEFLTYFQNEAQLEKSRLLSDRFSAERPKGSFSTLEIQRTEQGDSAMYLCASSSQGGVRYNEQFFGPGTRLTVL.

The chain is built from TRBV13 and TRBJ1-4; 10 bases align to TRBD1. V dropped 3 bases and J dropped 7; count of bases not matched to a gene: 5. This CDR3 has 15 residues. Germline CDR1 and CDR2: PRHDT and FYEKMQ (reference sequence). The CDR3 nucleotides are TGTGCCAGCAGCTTCCGGACAGGGGGGGGTGAAAAACTGTTTTTT. Translation: CASSFRTGGGEKLFF.

The chain recombines TRBV6-5 with TRBJ1-2, with D unresolved. The CDR3 has 13 residues. The germline CDR1 and CDR2 sequences are MNHEY and SVGAGI. Trimming stripped 4 bases from V and 4 bases from J, with 10 bases between. The CDR3 sequence is CASSSSITYGYTF. CDR3 sequence (DNA): TGTGCCAGCAGTTCCAGTATAACCTATGGCTACACCTTC.

This chain links TRBV2 with TRBJ1-4, with TRBD1 matching over 10 bases. Germline values: CDR1 SNHLY, CDR2 FYNNEI. V gave up 8 bases and J gave up 5 bases; unmatched junction bases: 5. CDR3 length: 14 residues. CDR3 loop: CASLTGGRNEKLFF. CDR3 coding DNA: TGTGCCAGCCTGACAGGGGGCCGAAATGAAAAACTGTTTTTT.

This clone was found once. The chain uses TRBV5-1 and TRBJ1-2, with TRBD1 identical over 8 bases. With 5 bases clipped from V and 8 bases from J, the junction kept 8 bases outside the gene matches. The V gene's germline CDR1 is SGHRS and CDR2 YFSETQ. This CDR3 has 13 amino acids. The CDR3 DNA is TGCGCCAGCAGATTAGACAGGGGATACGGCTACACCTTC. This codes for CASRLDRGYGYTF.

V is TRBV18 and J is TRBJ1-4; TRBD1 aligns across 7 bases. Germline CDR1 and CDR2: KGHSH and LQKENI. The CDR3 extends over 18 amino acids. Trimming at V came to 6 bases and at J to 0 bases, leaving 13 bases not matched to a gene. CDR3 protein: CASSFPPGQLATNEKLFF. The CDR3 region has the DNA TGTGCCAGCTCTTTCCCACCGGGACAGCTTGCAACTAATGAAAAACTGTTTTTT.

The chain has TRBV27 and TRBJ1-2, with D possibly TRBD1 on 6 matching bases. The CDR3 runs 13 residues. The V end lost 5 bases, the J end lost 4 bases, and 11 bases lay between the germline ends. Germline CDR1 reads MNHEY; CDR2 reads SMNVEV (reference sequence). The DNA of the CDR3 is TGTGCCAGCAGTCCAGGGGCGGCCTATGGCTACACCTTC. It yields the protein CASSPGAAYGYTF.

The table lists this clone with a few counts. V usage is TRBV29-1 and J usage is TRBJ2-7; D is undetermined. This CDR3 is 12 amino acids long. Germline V gene sequence: CDR1 SQVTM, CDR2 ANQGSEA. With 5 bases removed from V and 7 bases from J, the gap between germline ends came to 15 bases. CDR3 sequence reads: CSVSMGFLEQYF. Written as DNA, the CDR3 is TGCAGCGTTTCGATGGGCTTCCTGGAGCAGTACTTC.

This clone appeared a single time. The chain combines TRBV5-6 with TRBJ2-7; tentative D call: TRBD1 (5 bases). With 2 bases removed from V and 1 base from J, the gap between germline ends came to 10 bases. The CDR3 spans 14 residues. Germline CDR1 SGHDT, CDR2 YYEEEE. The DNA for the CDR3 is TGTGCCAGCAGCTTTGGTCAGGGTTCCTACGAGCAGTACTTC. This encodes CASSFGQGSYEQYF.

CDR3 region: CASSLNPVLEGEQFF. The CDR3 nucleotides are TGTGCCAGCAGCTTGAATCCGGTCCTTGAGGGTGAGCAGTTCTTC. This rearrangement joins TRBV5-4 to TRBJ2-1; D is perhaps TRBD2 (5 bases). Germline V gives CDR1 SGHNT, CDR2 YYREEE (reference sequence). V lost 1 base and J lost 9, with 17 bases in between. This CDR3 region has 15 residues.

The gene calls are TRBV6-1 and TRBJ2-5, with D unclear. The J call may be incorrect, as the DNA end agrees better with TRBJ2-7. The CDR3 runs 13 residues. Looked up from germline, CDR1 is MNHNS and CDR2 is SASEGT. Here the CDR3 reads CASSEPQSYEQYF. DNA for the CDR3: TGTGCCAGCAGTGAACCCCAATCCTACGAGCAGTACTTC.

The table lists this clone with a few counts. The chain employs TRBV7-2 and TRBJ1-3; D unclear. The CDR3 spans 16 residues. Germline lookup yields CDR1 SGHTA and CDR2 FQGNSA. V was pared by 5 bases and J by 4 bases, with 18 bases between. The CDR3 region has the DNA TGTGCCAGCAGCCGAGTTATGAGTGATACGGGAAACACCATATATTTT. It translates to CASSRVMSDTGNTIYF.

The chain is built from TRBV18 and TRBJ1-2, with D perhaps TRBD1 (6 bases). In germline, CDR1 is KGHSH, CDR2 LQKENI. CDR3 length: 15 amino acids. Trimming cost V 6 bases and J 1 base, with 15 bases left between them. The CDR3, as DNA: TGTGCCAGCTCCCCAGAATCGGACAGTAACTATGGCTACACCTTC. Residues: CASSPESDSNYGYTF.

The gene calls are TRBV9 and TRBJ2-1; 8 bases are a match to TRBD2. The CDR3 runs to 19 residues. From germline, CDR1 is SGDLS and CDR2 YYNGEE. Trimming cost V 0 bases and J 0 bases; bases outside gene matches: 11. CDR3 in DNA: TGTGCCAGCAGCGTAGTCGGCGCGGGAGGATCAAGCTCCTACAATGAGCAGTTCTTC. It yields the protein CASSVVGAGGSSSYNEQFF. The entire variable domain, with the rest obtained from reference TRBV9 and TRBJ2-1, is as follows: DSGVTQTPKHLITATGQRVTLRCSPRSGDLSVYWYQQSLDQGLQFLIQYYNGEERAKGNILERFSAQQFPDLHSELNLSSLELGDSALYFCASSVVGAGGSSSYNEQFFGPGTRLTVL.

The chain carries TRBV5-1 and TRBJ1-6; D is uncertain. Between the trimmed V and J ends, which lost 3 bases and 6 bases, there was a span of 7 bases. This CDR3 region has 13 residues. Germline V gene data show CDR1 as SGHRS and CDR2 as YFSETQ. The CDR3 sequence is CASSSHINSPLHF. The CDR3 DNA reads TGCGCCAGCAGCTCTCACATTAATTCACCCCTCCACTTT.

This clone appeared a few times. V usage is TRBV11-3 and J usage is TRBJ2-3; 11 nucleotides match TRBD2. The ends lost 4 bases at V and 2 bases at J; junction bases unmatched: 11. Germline V gene sequence: CDR1 SGHNT, CDR2 YENEEA. The CDR3 consists of 18 residues. This CDR3 reads CASSSGPLAGGVTDTQYF. CDR3 coding DNA: TGTGCCAGCAGCTCCGGTCCCTTAGCGGGAGGGGTCACAGATACGCAGTATTTT. Full variable domain (missing parts from reference TRBV11-3 and TRBJ2-3): EAGVVQSPRYKIIEKKQPVAFWCNPISGHNTLYWYLQNLGQGPELLIRYENEEAVDDSQLPKDRFSAERLKGVDSTLKIQPAELGDSAVYLCASSSGPLAGGVTDTQYFGPGTRLTVL.

The chain combines TRBV28 with TRBJ1-2; TRBD1 aligns across 11 bases. Germline V gives CDR1 MDHEN, CDR2 SYDVKM. V trimming: 3 bases; J trimming: 7 bases; junction bases outside the gene matches: 7. This CDR3 region has 15 residues. CDR3 sequence reads: CASSFPAGQGVGYTF. DNA for the CDR3: TGTGCCAGCAGTTTCCCCGCGGGACAGGGGGTTGGCTACACCTTC.